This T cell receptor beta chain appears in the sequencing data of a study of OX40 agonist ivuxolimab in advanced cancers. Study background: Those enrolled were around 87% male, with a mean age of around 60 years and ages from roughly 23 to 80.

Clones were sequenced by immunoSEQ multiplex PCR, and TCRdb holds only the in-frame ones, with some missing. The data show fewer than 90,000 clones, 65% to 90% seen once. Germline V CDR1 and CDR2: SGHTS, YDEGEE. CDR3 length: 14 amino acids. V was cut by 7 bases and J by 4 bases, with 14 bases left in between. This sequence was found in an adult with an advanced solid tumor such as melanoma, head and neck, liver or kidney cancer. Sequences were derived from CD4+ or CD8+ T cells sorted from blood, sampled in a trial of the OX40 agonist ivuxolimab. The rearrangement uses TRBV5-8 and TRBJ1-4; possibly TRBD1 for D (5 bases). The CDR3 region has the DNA TGTGCCAGCGGAGCGGGGCCGTATAATGAAAAACTGTTTTTT. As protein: CASGAGPYNEKLFF.